These 31 T cell receptor beta chains were all obtained from the same sample, sequenced in a study of T cells after yellow fever vaccination. TCRdb re-called the 5' RACE reads with MiXCR, one entry per CDR3 protein. The sample has hundreds of thousands of distinct CDR3 sequences, roughly 13% seen once. The sample in question was PBMCs, obtained on the day of the yellow fever booster vaccination. The receptors stem from a man aged 25-45 years who received the YFV17D yellow fever vaccine.

The rearrangement joins TRBV11-3 to TRBJ2-3; unclear D gene. V was cut by 5 bases and J by 0 bases, with 9 bases left in between. The CDR3 is made up of 14 amino acids. Looked up from germline, CDR1 is SGHNT and CDR2 is YENEEA. The DNA for the CDR3 is TGTGCCAGCAGCGAGACATTCAGCACAGATACGCAGTATTTT. Protein product: CASSETFSTDTQYF.

The CDR3 DNA reads as TGCAGTGCTACTCCCAGCGGGACTTCCCCAGACTACGAGCAGTACTTC. It is translated as CSATPSGTSPDYEQYF. The genes are TRBV20-1 and TRBJ2-7, with TRBD2 identical over 7 bases. The germline V gene has CDR1 DFQATT and CDR2 SNEGSKA (reference sequence). This CDR3 contains 16 residues. With 4 bases clipped from V and 3 bases from J, the junction kept 15 bases outside the gene matches.

This clonotype was seen more than once but under ten times. The chain links TRBV9 to TRBJ1-3; 9 bases are shared with TRBD1. Germline-derived CDR1 and CDR2 are SGDLS and YYNGEE. The V segment lost 3 bases and the J segment 2 bases; nucleotides outside the gene matches: 6. The CDR3 contains 16 residues. The CDR3 loop reads CASSEGQGIAGNTIYF. CDR3 coding DNA: TGTGCCAGCAGCGAAGGACAGGGGATAGCTGGAAACACCATATATTTT. Variable domain in full (rest from reference TRBV9 and TRBJ1-3): DSGVTQTPKHLITATGQRVTLRCSPRSGDLSVYWYQQSLDQGLQFLIQYYNGEERAKGNILERFSAQQFPDLHSELNLSSLELGDSALYFCASSEGQGIAGNTIYFGEGSWLTVV.

The chain couples TRBV9 to TRBJ2-1; TRBD2 matches 9 bases. The ends lost 2 bases at V and 8 bases at J; junction bases unmatched: 5. The CDR3 extends over 14 amino acids. CDR1 and CDR2 from the germline V gene are SGDLS and YYNGEE. CDR3 DNA: TGTGCCAGCAGCGTTGGCGGGAGGGCCGATGAGCAGTTCTTC. Translating gives CASSVGGRADEQFF.

There are a few counts of this clonotype. This chain uses TRBV24-1 with TRBJ2-1; a weak D match, TRBD2 (6 bases). In germline, CDR1 is KGHDR, CDR2 SFDVKD. The CDR3 spans 13 residues. V shed 1 base and J shed 9 bases, with 9 bases lying between them. CDR3 nucleotide sequence: TGTGCCACCAGTGATTTTCCCGGGGGTGAGCAGTTCTTC. This codes for CATSDFPGGEQFF.

The V and J genes are TRBV24-1 and TRBJ2-1; D tentatively reads TRBD1 or TRBD2 (5 bases each). CDR1 and CDR2 from the germline V gene are KGHDR and SFDVKD. This CDR3 has 11 amino acids. The V gene lost 6 bases and the J gene lost 12 bases, with 11 bases spanning the gap. CDR3 bases: TGTGCCACCAGTTCAGGGAGTAGGCAGTTCTTC. Translating it yields CATSSGSRQFF.

This clonotype was detected a few times. The V gene is TRBV20-1, the J gene TRBJ2-7; D might be TRBD1 or TRBD2, each matching 5 bases. The ends were cut back, 6 bases at V and 5 bases at J, with 14 bases in the middle. CDR1 DFQATT and CDR2 SNEGSKA come from the germline V gene (reference sequence). This CDR3 has 12 amino acids. The CDR3 reads CSAGENRDEQYF. CDR3 nucleotides: TGCAGTGCAGGGGAGAATCGGGACGAGCAGTACTTC.

The table lists this clonotype with a few counts. The J gene is TRBJ2-2, the V gene TRBV2; the match to TRBD2 covers 11 bases. This CDR3 is 16 amino acids long. CDR1 is SNHLY and CDR2 is FYNNEI in the germline V gene. V shed 5 bases and J 7 bases; nucleotides not matched to a gene: 9. CDR3: CASSHSGRAIIGELFF. The CDR3, as DNA: TGTGCCAGCAGTCATAGCGGGAGGGCGATCATCGGGGAGCTGTTTTTT.

The chain couples TRBV18 to TRBJ2-5; 9 bases match TRBD2. The CDR3 has 17 amino acids. The V gene end was trimmed by 3 bases and the J gene end by 0 bases; junction bases not matched to a gene: 8. Germline CDR1 is KGHSH and CDR2 is LQKENI. The CDR3 DNA reads as TGTGCCAGCTCACCTCAACTAGCGGGCGCGAACCAAGAGACCCAGTACTTC. Translating it yields CASSPQLAGANQETQYF.

This chain uses TRBV28 with TRBJ1-2, with 7 bases matching TRBD1. Trimming took 4 bases from V and 9 from J; bases not matched to a gene: 8. CDR3 length equals 13 residues. In germline, CDR1 is MDHEN, CDR2 SYDVKM. The CDR3 sequence: CASSWRQGRSYTF. The CDR3 region has the DNA TGTGCCAGCAGTTGGAGACAGGGTCGGAGCTACACCTTC.

The chain carries TRBV20-1 and TRBJ2-3; TRBD1 is a possible D gene (5 bases). Trimming cost V 3 bases and J 2 bases, with 12 bases left between them. This CDR3 spans 14 amino acids. Germline V gives CDR1 DFQATT, CDR2 SNEGSKA (reference sequence). The CDR3 region is CSASGAAHTDTQYF. CDR3 sequence (DNA): TGCAGTGCTAGTGGGGCGGCTCACACAGATACGCAGTATTTT.

The chain recombines TRBV11-2 with TRBJ2-7; 7 bases are a match to TRBD1. The CDR3 runs to 16 residues. Germline lookup yields CDR1 SGHAT and CDR2 FQNNGV. The V segment lost 2 bases and the J segment 1 base; nucleotides outside the gene matches: 8. This chain's CDR3 is CASSLNQNRGSYEQYF. CDR3 DNA: TGTGCCAGCAGCTTAAATCAAAACAGGGGTTCCTACGAGCAGTACTTC.

This chain uses TRBV15 with TRBJ2-1; 12 nucleotides agree with TRBD2. Germline CDR1 and CDR2: LNHNV and YYDKDF (reference sequence). V was clipped by 3 bases and J by 7 bases; unmatched bases: 4. This CDR3 region has 15 residues. The CDR3 loop is CATSRLAGGPNEQFF. The CDR3 DNA sequence: TGTGCCACCAGCAGGCTAGCGGGAGGGCCGAATGAGCAGTTCTTC.

The chain uses TRBV7-2 and TRBJ2-3; 7 bases align to TRBD1. The CDR3 has 16 residues. The germline gives CDR1 SGHTA, CDR2 FQGNSA. Trimming removed 10 bases from V and 1 base from J; junction bases left unmatched: 14. The CDR3 coding sequence is TGTGCCACCAGTGACAGGGAACTGGGTGGCACAGATACGCAGTATTTT. The encoded protein is CATSDRELGGTDTQYF.

The J gene is TRBJ1-5, the V gene TRBV6-1; 7 bases match TRBD1. V shed 9 bases, J shed 6 bases, and the junction held 11 bases outside the gene matches. The CDR3 is 14 residues long. The germline gives CDR1 MNHNS, CDR2 SASEGT. CDR3 DNA sequence: TGTGCCAGTCAAGAGAGGGGGCGCCTTCAGCCCCAGCATTTT. Translation: CASQERGRLQPQHF.

The V and J genes are TRBV6-5 and TRBJ2-5; 8 bases fit TRBD1. CDR1 and CDR2 from the germline V gene are MNHEY and SVGAGI. Trimming took 2 bases from V and 5 from J; bases not matched to a gene: 10. CDR3 size: 16 residues. CDR3: CASSYPTRTGHETQYF. The CDR3 DNA follows: TGTGCCAGCAGTTACCCCACGCGGACAGGGCACGAGACCCAGTACTTC.

This clonotype occurred a few times. The chain is built from TRBV5-1 and TRBJ2-3; TRBD1 or TRBD2 may be the D gene (6 bases each). The CDR3 is 17 amino acids. The germline V gene encodes CDR1 SGHRS and CDR2 YFSETQ. Trimming took off 3 bases at V and 0 bases at J, with 17 bases between the two ends. This CDR3 reads CASSWGPSSGSTDTQYF. The CDR3 DNA reads TGCGCCAGCAGCTGGGGGCCGTCGAGCGGGAGCACAGATACGCAGTATTTT.

The V and J genes are TRBV7-2 and TRBJ2-2, with 8 bases that match TRBD2. The CDR3 is 17 residues long. Germline assignment: CDR1 SGHTA and CDR2 FQGNSA. With V trimmed by 6 bases and J by 1 base, 10 bases remained unmatched. The CDR3, as DNA: TGTGCCAGCAGTTCAAGCCCGGGACTAGGGAACACCGGGGAGCTGTTTTTT. It is translated as CASSSSPGLGNTGELFF.

The chain is built from TRBV7-8 and TRBJ2-7, with 11 bases lining up with TRBD1. The trim removed 6 bases at V and 1 base at J, leaving 14 bases unmatched. The CDR3 has 18 residues. In germline, CDR1 is SGHVS, CDR2 FQNEAQ. The CDR3 coding sequence is TGTGCCAGCAGGCGAGGGACAGGGGGAACTAGCGGGTCCTACGAGCAGTACTTC. The encoded protein is CASRRGTGGTSGSYEQYF.

This clonotype was seen more than once but under ten times. The chain links TRBV23-1 to TRBJ2-3; 9 bases map to TRBD1. TRBV23-1 is an open reading frame whose function is uncertain. V shed 8 bases, J shed 2 bases, and the junction held 11 bases outside the gene matches. The CDR3 length is 16 residues. In DNA, the CDR3 is TGCGCCAGCCTCCGGGACAGGGATCTCGACACAGATACGCAGTATTTT. Translation gives CASLRDRDLDTDTQYF.

This clonotype was picked up a small number of times. The chain uses TRBV28 and TRBJ1-4; TRBD1 matches 9 bases. J lost 5 bases, V lost 5 bases, and 3 bases had no gene match. There are 14 residues in the CDR3. CDR1 MDHEN and CDR2 SYDVKM come from the germline V gene. CDR3 region: CASSVTGGNEKLFF. The CDR3 region has the DNA TGTGCCAGCAGTGTGACAGGGGGGAATGAAAAACTGTTTTTT.

The V and J genes are TRBV20-1 and TRBJ1-1, with D possibly matching TRBD1 (5 bases). Per germline, CDR1 DFQATT and CDR2 SNEGSKA (reference sequence). The CDR3 totals 13 residues. Trimming took off 3 bases at V and 0 bases at J, with 8 bases between the two ends. The chain's CDR3 is CSARPGLNTEAFF. CDR3 sequence (DNA): TGCAGTGCTAGGCCAGGGCTGAACACTGAAGCTTTCTTT.

This clonotype was found a few times. CDR3 sequence (DNA): TGTGCCAGCAGTTTGACGCGACTAGCGGGAATCTACGAGCAGTACTTC. Translation gives CASSLTRLAGIYEQYF. This chain connects TRBV6-5 to TRBJ2-7; 11 positions agree with TRBD2. Germline lookup yields CDR1 MNHEY and CDR2 SVGAGI. After removal of 4 bases from V and 3 bases from J, the junction contained 8 bases not matched to a gene. CDR3 length: 16 amino acids.

This clonotype was detected a few times. The chain joins TRBV4-3 to TRBJ1-4, with D possibly matching TRBD1 (6 bases). With 0 bases removed from V and 10 bases from J, the gap between germline ends came to 21 bases. The CDR3 loop spans 17 amino acids. Germline V gene data show CDR1 as LGHNA and CDR2 as YSLEER. The CDR3 DNA reads TGCGCCAGCAGCCAAGATCTTCCCGGGACATCGATGGGAAAACTGTTTTTT. Encoded protein: CASSQDLPGTSMGKLFF.

The genes are TRBV19 and TRBJ2-7; D gene uncertain. The CDR3 is 15 amino acids. The germline V gene encodes CDR1 LNHDA and CDR2 SQIVND (reference sequence). The V end lost 10 bases, the J end lost 4 bases, and 23 bases lay between the germline ends. The CDR3 coding sequence is TGTGCCATTAGGCCCCGACCTGAAACTCAATACGAGCAGTACTTC. Its protein is CAIRPRPETQYEQYF.

This clonotype was recorded a few times. Here the CDR3 DNA reads TGTGCCAGCAGTTTTCTAGCGGGAGGGGCCGGGGAGCTGTTTTTT. Its protein product is CASSFLAGGAGELFF. This sequence joins TRBV12-3 or TRBV12-4 and TRBJ2-2, with 12 nucleotides matching TRBD2. The J segment lost 6 bases and the V segment lost 3 bases, leaving 2 bases of the junction unmatched. This CDR3 is built from 15 residues.

This clonotype has only a few counts. J is TRBJ2-2 and V is TRBV3-1, with D perhaps TRBD1 or TRBD2 (5 bases each). V lost 4 bases, J lost 0 bases, and 12 bases lay in between. This CDR3 spans 16 amino acids. Germline-derived CDR1 and CDR2 are LGHDT and YNNKEL (reference sequence). The chain's CDR3 is CASSPRGASNTGELFF. The CDR3 nucleotides are TGTGCCAGCAGCCCCCGAGGGGCCTCGAACACCGGGGAGCTGTTTTTT.

In this sample, this clonotype turned up a few times. The chain joins TRBV27 to TRBJ1-1, with TRBD1 matching 10 bases. V shed 3 bases, J shed 10 bases, and the junction held 5 bases outside the gene matches. The germline V gene encodes CDR1 MNHEY and CDR2 SMNVEV (reference sequence). This CDR3 has 13 residues. The CDR3 reads CASSFRDRGRAFF. The CDR3 DNA reads TGTGCCAGCAGTTTCCGGGACAGGGGCAGAGCTTTCTTT.

This clonotype was counted only a few times. This chain joins TRBV29-1 and TRBJ2-3; D is perhaps TRBD2 (5 bases). The CDR3 extends over 15 amino acids. V lost 7 bases and J 4 bases, leaving 21 bases between the germline ends. Germline CDR1 and CDR2: SQVTM and ANQGSEA. The CDR3 DNA is TGCAGCGCTCATCCGCGGGCAAGTGGCCCAGATACGCAGTATTTT. Its translation is CSAHPRASGPDTQYF.

In its sample, this clonotype was seen a few times. The chain couples TRBV20-1 to TRBJ1-5; 9 bases agree with TRBD1. The J segment lost 4 bases and the V segment lost 0 bases, leaving 4 bases of the junction unmatched. Germline V gene lookup returns CDR1 DFQATT and CDR2 SNEGSKA (reference sequence). CDR3 length: 15 residues. CDR3 amino acids: CSAREGQGGNQPQHF. As DNA, the CDR3 is TGCAGTGCTAGAGAGGGACAGGGCGGGAATCAGCCCCAGCATTTT.

This clonotype has ten or more counts. This chain links TRBV25-1 with TRBJ2-4; 10 bases are a match to TRBD2. The V and J ends lost 4 bases and 8 bases, in that order; junction bases with no gene match: 2. The germline V gene encodes CDR1 MGHDK and CDR2 SYGVNS. The CDR3 loop spans 13 amino acids. CDR3 in DNA: TGTGCCAGCAGTGCTGGACTAGCGGACATTCAGTACTTC. Its protein is CASSAGLADIQYF.